Following are 21 T cell receptor beta chains from one sample sequenced in a study of cytomegalovirus exposure and HLA in healthy donors. The PCR contained 60 Vbeta and 13 Jbeta primers. Profiling relied on immunoSEQ multiplex PCR, and the TCRdb table lists in-frame clones only, not all of them. The sample shows around 85,000 clones, more than 70% of them seen only once. The specimen sequenced was PBMCs. These TCRs come from a man in his fifties or sixties in good health and CMV-seronegative.

The J gene is TRBJ1-1, the V gene TRBV6-5; 7 nucleotides agree with TRBD1. Germline V CDR1 and CDR2: MNHEY, SVGAGI. After removal of 2 bases from V and 9 bases from J, the junction contained 6 bases not matched to a gene. CDR3 length equals 13 residues. The chain's CDR3 is CASSYPGTAQAFF. In DNA, the CDR3 is TGTGCCAGCAGTTACCCCGGGACAGCACAAGCTTTCTTT.

The chain uses TRBV5-4 and TRBJ2-5; TRBD1 agrees at 8 bases. The CDR3 length is 16 residues. The germline V gene has CDR1 SGHNT and CDR2 YYREEE (reference sequence). V lost 3 bases and J lost 6; bases outside the gene matches: 13. CDR3 amino acids: CASSSQTGDHQQTQYF. CDR3 bases: TGTGCCAGCAGCTCGCAGACAGGGGACCATCAACAGACCCAGTACTTC.

The V and J genes are TRBV10-3 and TRBJ1-5; no firm D call. The germline V gene has CDR1 ENHRY and CDR2 SYGVKD. The CDR3 consists of 14 residues. The ends were cut back, 3 bases at V and 1 base at J, with 7 bases in the middle. The CDR3 nucleotides read TGTGCCATCAGTGATGCGAGGAGCAATCAGCCCCAGCATTTT. Translation gives CAISDARSNQPQHF.

This rearrangement joins TRBV11-2 to TRBJ1-5; unclear D gene. The V and J ends lost 0 bases and 2 bases respectively, with 8 bases between them. CDR1 is SGHAT, CDR2 FQNNGV, per germline. This CDR3 has 15 residues. The CDR3 loop reads CASSLDGSGNQPQHF. The CDR3 DNA reads TGTGCCAGCAGCTTAGATGGCAGTGGCAATCAGCCCCAGCATTTT.

The chain carries TRBV30 and TRBJ2-1, with 7 bases aligning to TRBD1. Germline loops: CDR1 GTSNPN, CDR2 SVGIG (reference sequence). V was pared by 3 bases and J by 12 bases, with 8 bases of the junction left unmatched. The CDR3 is made up of 12 amino acids. CDR3 in amino acids: CAWSTTGQRQFF. CDR3 DNA sequence: TGTGCCTGGAGCACGACAGGGCAGCGGCAGTTCTTC.

CDR3 DNA sequence: TGCGCCAGCAGTGAGGCCCCACGGGATACGCAGTATTTT. This encodes CASSEAPRDTQYF. The V gene is TRBV10-1, the J gene TRBJ2-3; D remains unclear. Germline V gives CDR1 WNHNN, CDR2 SYGVQD (reference sequence). V lost 2 bases, J lost 6 bases, and 9 bases lay in between. This CDR3 is built from 13 residues.

The genes are TRBV7-2 and TRBJ1-5; a weak D match, TRBD1 (6 bases). CDR1 is SGHTA and CDR2 is FQGNSA in the germline V gene. The V and J ends lost 2 bases and 3 bases respectively, with 14 bases between them. The CDR3 has 16 residues. The CDR3 sequence is CASSLRSGQNNQPQHF. CDR3 DNA: TGTGCCAGCAGCTTAAGGTCAGGACAGAACAATCAGCCCCAGCATTTT.

This chain joins TRBV19 and TRBJ2-3; 11 nucleotides align to TRBD2. V lost 5 bases, J lost 0 bases, and 10 bases stayed unmatched. CDR3 size: 18 residues. Looked up from germline, CDR1 is LNHDA and CDR2 is SQIVND (reference sequence). The CDR3 DNA is TGTGCCAGTAGTCTGGGGACTAGCGGATTATTTAGCACAGATACGCAGTATTTT. This translates into CASSLGTSGLFSTDTQYF.

This chain uses TRBV19 with TRBJ1-1; D is possibly TRBD1 (6 bases). CDR3 length: 13 amino acids. V was pared by 2 bases and J by 6 bases, with 10 bases between. Germline V gene lookup returns CDR1 LNHDA and CDR2 SQIVND (reference sequence). This CDR3 reads CASSIQGWAEAFF. CDR3 coding DNA: TGTGCCAGTAGTATACAGGGGTGGGCTGAAGCTTTCTTT.

This rearrangement joins TRBV30 to TRBJ2-7, with 8 nucleotides matching TRBD2. This CDR3 spans 16 amino acids. Germline V gene sequence: CDR1 GTSNPN, CDR2 SVGIG (reference sequence). J gave up 2 bases and V 3 bases, and 12 bases lay outside the gene matches. The CDR3 DNA follows: TGTGCCTGGAGACCCTTACTGGCGGGGGGTGCCTACGAGCAGTACTTC. Translated, it gives CAWRPLLAGGAYEQYF. Variable domain in full (rest from reference TRBV30 and TRBJ2-7): SQTIHQWPATLVQPVGSPLSLECTVEGTSNPNLYWYRQAAGRGLQLLFYSVGIGQISSEVPQNLSASRPQDRQFILSSKKLLLSDSGFYLCAWRPLLAGGAYEQYFGPGTRLTVT.

CDR3 region: CASSDFGQGSTGELFF. The CDR3, as DNA: TGTGCCAGCAGTGATTTTGGCCAGGGGAGCACCGGGGAGCTGTTTTTT. V is TRBV6-1 and J is TRBJ2-2; tentative D call: TRBD1 (6 bases). The V and J ends lost 3 bases and 4 bases respectively, with 15 bases between them. Germline V gives CDR1 MNHNS, CDR2 SASEGT. CDR3 length: 16 amino acids.

The chain employs TRBV19 and TRBJ2-7; 10 positions match TRBD2. The CDR3 covers 15 residues. V shed 5 bases and J 2 bases; nucleotides not matched to a gene: 6. Germline V gene lookup returns CDR1 LNHDA and CDR2 SQIVND (reference sequence). The CDR3 region has the DNA TGTGCCAGTAGTTCGATTAGCGGGGGGCCCTACGAGCAGTACTTC. This codes for CASSSISGGPYEQYF. Full variable domain (outside the CDR3, taken from reference TRBV19 and TRBJ2-7): DGGITQSPKYLFRKEGQNVTLSCEQNLNHDAMYWYRQDPGQGLRLIYYSQIVNDFQKGDIAEGYSVSREKKESFPLTVTSAQKNPTAFYLCASSSISGGPYEQYFGPGTRLTVT.

In its sample, this clone was seen once. The chain links TRBV7-6 to TRBJ2-2, with D possibly matching TRBD2 (5 bases). Germline values: CDR1 SGHVS, CDR2 FNYEAQ. This CDR3 is built from 16 residues. V was trimmed by 2 bases and J by 7 bases, leaving 17 bases between them. In DNA, the CDR3 is TGTGCCAGCAGCTTAATAGGCGCTAGCTTTATCGGGGAGCTGTTTTTT. The encoded protein is CASSLIGASFIGELFF.

Concerning this clone itself: The sample holds other DNA sequences that translate to the same CDR3. The genes are TRBV9 and TRBJ2-3; a possible D gene is TRBD1 (6 bases). CDR1 and CDR2 from the germline V gene are SGDLS and YYNGEE. V was trimmed by 0 bases and J by 3 bases, leaving 14 bases between them. The CDR3 runs to 16 residues. DNA of the CDR3: TGTGCCAGCAGCGTAGCCGAGGGCAGGGGTACAGATACGCAGTATTTT. It codes for CASSVAEGRGTDTQYF.

The rearrangement joins TRBV5-8 to TRBJ2-5, with a tentative D call TRBD2 (6 bases). The ends were cut back, 3 bases at V and 5 bases at J, with 14 bases in the middle. Germline V lookup: CDR1 SGHTS, CDR2 YDEGEE. This CDR3 contains 14 residues. This CDR3 reads CASSSKLGGETQYF. As DNA, the CDR3 is TGTGCCAGCAGCTCGAAACTTGGAGGGGAGACCCAGTACTTC. Full variable domain (missing parts from reference TRBV5-8 and TRBJ2-5): EAGVTQSPTHLIKTRGQQATLRCSPISGHTSVYWYQQALGLGLQFLLWYDEGEERNRGNFPPRFSGRQFPNYSSELNVNALELEDSALYLCASSSKLGGETQYFGPGTRLLVL.

This chain links TRBV2 with TRBJ2-2; 9 nucleotides line up with TRBD1. The CDR3 consists of 14 residues. The V gene end was trimmed by 7 bases and the J gene end by 4 bases; junction bases not matched to a gene: 4. In germline, CDR1 is SNHLY, CDR2 FYNNEI. CDR3 in amino acids: CASKRTGATGELFF. CDR3 coding DNA: TGTGCCAGCAAACGGACAGGGGCCACCGGGGAGCTGTTTTTT. Filled out from reference TRBV2 and TRBJ2-2, the complete variable domain reads EPEVTQTPSHQVTQMGQEVILRCVPISNHLYFYWYRQILGQKVEFLVSFYNNEISEKSEIFDDQFSVERPDGSNFTLKIRSTKLEDSAMYFCASKRTGATGELFFGEGSRLTVL.

This chain connects TRBV6-1 to TRBJ1-6; maybe TRBD1 (5 bases). CDR3 size: 15 residues. Germline V CDR1 and CDR2: MNHNS, SASEGT. V lost 6 bases, J lost 1 base, and 10 bases lay in between. In DNA, the CDR3 is TGTGCCAGCAGGCCGCAGGGTTCCTATAATTCACCCCTCCACTTT. This codes for CASRPQGSYNSPLHF.

This clone was recorded only once. CDR3 in amino acids: CASRNSGAILNGQYF. The CDR3 bases are TGTGCCAGCAGGAATAGCGGGGCCATCCTAAACGGGCAGTACTTC. The rearrangement uses TRBV7-9 and TRBJ2-7; the match to TRBD2 covers 8 bases. J lost 9 bases, V lost 6 bases, and 16 bases had no gene match. Germline V CDR1 and CDR2: SEHNR, FQNEAQ (reference sequence). This CDR3 has 15 amino acids.

The chain uses TRBV27 and TRBJ1-5, with D possibly being TRBD1 (6 bases). CDR3 length equals 15 residues. CDR1 is MNHEY and CDR2 is SMNVEV in the germline V gene (reference sequence). V was clipped by 3 bases and J by 4 bases, with 13 bases between them. The CDR3 region is CASSFTGYWNQPQHF. The CDR3 nucleotides are TGTGCCAGCAGTTTCACAGGGTATTGGAATCAGCCCCAGCATTTT.

The chain uses TRBV6-5 and TRBJ2-3, with D maybe TRBD2 (7 bases). V gave up 2 bases and J gave up 3 bases, with 12 bases separating them. Germline CDR1 and CDR2: MNHEY and SVGAGI. This CDR3 is built from 15 residues. The CDR3 protein is CASSYVGGPTDTQYF. CDR3 DNA sequence: TGTGCCAGCAGTTACGTGGGGGGGCCAACAGATACGCAGTATTTT.

The count of this clone is one. The V and J genes are TRBV4-2 and TRBJ2-7; 11 bases map to TRBD2. The CDR3 extends over 15 amino acids. Germline V CDR1 and CDR2: LGHNA, YNFKEQ. Trimming removed 4 bases from V and 1 base from J; junction bases left unmatched: 3. The CDR3 loop reads CASSPSGGPSYEQYF. The CDR3 DNA reads TGTGCCAGCAGCCCTAGCGGGGGGCCGTCCTACGAGCAGTACTTC.